The clone carrying this T cell receptor beta chain was counted between two and nine times. The sample belongs to a study of cytomegalovirus exposure and HLA in healthy donors. The CDR3 has 14 amino acids. Losses at the gene ends were 1 base for V and 3 bases for J; bases not matched to a gene: 0. Germline assignment: CDR1 SGHDN and CDR2 FVKESK. The PCR employed 60 Vbeta primers together with 13 Jbeta primers. The repertoire was sequenced with immunoSEQ multiplex PCR; TCRdb's copy has only in-frame clones and lacks some. The sample includes some 150,000 clones, 76% of them seen just once. The chain is built from TRBV14 and TRBJ1-2; TRBD1 matches at 9 bases. The TCR comes from a woman aged 40 to 55 in good health and CMV-seronegative. Source material: PBMCs. In nucleotides, the CDR3 is TGTGCCAGCAGCCAAGGGACAGGGGACTATGGCTACACCTTC. Its protein is CASSQGTGDYGYTF.